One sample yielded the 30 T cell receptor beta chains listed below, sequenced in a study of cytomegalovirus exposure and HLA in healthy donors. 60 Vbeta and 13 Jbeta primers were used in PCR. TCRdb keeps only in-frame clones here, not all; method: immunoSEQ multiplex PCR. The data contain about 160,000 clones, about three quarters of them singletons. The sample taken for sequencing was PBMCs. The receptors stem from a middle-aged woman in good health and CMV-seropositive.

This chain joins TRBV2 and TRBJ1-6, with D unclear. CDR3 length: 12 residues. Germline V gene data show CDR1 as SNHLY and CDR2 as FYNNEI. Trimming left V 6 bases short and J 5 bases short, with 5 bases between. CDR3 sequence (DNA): TGTGCCAGCAGACAGAATAATTCACCCCTCCACTTT. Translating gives CASRQNNSPLHF.

This CDR3 reads CASLASSLGEYF. The CDR3 coding sequence is TGTGCCAGCCTAGCGTCTAGCTTAGGGGAGTACTTC. V and J are TRBV19 and TRBJ2-5, with TRBD2 as a possible D gene (6 bases). The V gene's germline CDR1 is LNHDA and CDR2 SQIVND (reference sequence). V was clipped by 9 bases and J by 12 bases, with 20 bases between them. This CDR3 is built from 12 residues.

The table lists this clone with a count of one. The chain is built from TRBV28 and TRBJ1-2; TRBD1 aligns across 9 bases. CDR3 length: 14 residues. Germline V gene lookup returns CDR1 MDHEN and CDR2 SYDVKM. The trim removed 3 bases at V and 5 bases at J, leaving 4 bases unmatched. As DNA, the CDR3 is TGTGCCAGCAGTTTGCCGACAGGGGGGTATGGCTACACCTTC. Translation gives CASSLPTGGYGYTF.

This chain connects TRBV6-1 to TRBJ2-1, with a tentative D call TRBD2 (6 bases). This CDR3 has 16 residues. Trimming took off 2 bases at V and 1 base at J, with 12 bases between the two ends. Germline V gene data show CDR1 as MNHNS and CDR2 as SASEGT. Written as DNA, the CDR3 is TGTGCCAGCAGTGAACACCCCAGCGGGTCCTACAATGAGCAGTTCTTC. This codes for CASSEHPSGSYNEQFF.

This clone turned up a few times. The CDR3 protein is CASSPLTANYGYTF. For the CDR3, the DNA is TGTGCCAGCAGTCCCCTGACAGCGAACTATGGCTACACCTTC. The V and J genes are TRBV28 and TRBJ1-2; possible D gene TRBD1, 5 bases. Germline assignment: CDR1 MDHEN and CDR2 SYDVKM. CDR3 size: 14 residues. The V end lost 5 bases, the J end lost 2 bases, and 12 bases lay between the germline ends.

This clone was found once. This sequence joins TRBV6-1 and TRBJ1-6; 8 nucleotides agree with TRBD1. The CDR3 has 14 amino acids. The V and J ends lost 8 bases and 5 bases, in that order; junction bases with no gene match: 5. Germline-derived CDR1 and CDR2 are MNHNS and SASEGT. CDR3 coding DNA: TGTGCCAGCGGGGACAGGCAAAATAATTCACCCCTCCACTTT. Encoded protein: CASGDRQNNSPLHF.

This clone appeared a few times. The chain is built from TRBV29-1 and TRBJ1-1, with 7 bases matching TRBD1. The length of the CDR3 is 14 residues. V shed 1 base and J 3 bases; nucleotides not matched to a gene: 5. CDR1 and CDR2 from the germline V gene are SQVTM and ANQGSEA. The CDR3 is CSVEGGQVDTEAFF. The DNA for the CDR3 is TGCAGCGTTGAAGGCGGACAGGTTGACACTGAAGCTTTCTTT. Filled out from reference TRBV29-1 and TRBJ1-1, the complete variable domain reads SAVISQKPSRDICQRGTSLTIQCQVDSQVTMMFWYRQQPGQSLTLIATANQGSEATYESGFVIDKFPISRPNLTFSTLTVSNMSPEDSSIYLCSVEGGQVDTEAFFGQGTRLTVV.

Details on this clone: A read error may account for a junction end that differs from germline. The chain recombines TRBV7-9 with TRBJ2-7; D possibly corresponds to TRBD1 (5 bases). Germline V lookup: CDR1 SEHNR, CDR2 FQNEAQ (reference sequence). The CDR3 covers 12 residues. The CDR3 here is CSSSQGVLEQYF. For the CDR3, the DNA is TGTTCCAGCAGCCAGGGTGTCCTTGAGCAGTACTTC.

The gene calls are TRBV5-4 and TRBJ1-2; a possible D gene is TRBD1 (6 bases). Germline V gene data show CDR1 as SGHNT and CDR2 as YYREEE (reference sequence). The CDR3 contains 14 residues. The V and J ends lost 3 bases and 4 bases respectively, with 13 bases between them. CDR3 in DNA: TGTGCCAGCAGCTCTGCTACAGGGTTCTATGGCTACACCTTC. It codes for CASSSATGFYGYTF.

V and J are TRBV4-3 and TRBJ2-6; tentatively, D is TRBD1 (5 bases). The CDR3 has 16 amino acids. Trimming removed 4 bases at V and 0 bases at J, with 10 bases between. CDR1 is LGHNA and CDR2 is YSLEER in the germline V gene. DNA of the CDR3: TGCGCCAGCAGCCGCGATACAGGCTCTGGGGCCAACGTCCTGACTTTC. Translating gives CASSRDTGSGANVLTF.

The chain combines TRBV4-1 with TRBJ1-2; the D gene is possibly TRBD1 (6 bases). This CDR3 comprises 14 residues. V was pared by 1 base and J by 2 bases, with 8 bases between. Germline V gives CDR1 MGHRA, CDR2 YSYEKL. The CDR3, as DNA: TGCGCCAGCAGCCAAGGAACAGGGAACTATGGCTACACCTTC. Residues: CASSQGTGNYGYTF.

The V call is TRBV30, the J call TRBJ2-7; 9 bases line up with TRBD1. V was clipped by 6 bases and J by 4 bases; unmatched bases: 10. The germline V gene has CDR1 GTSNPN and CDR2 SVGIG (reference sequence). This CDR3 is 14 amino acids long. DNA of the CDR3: TGTGCCTGCCTAAGGGGACAGGGTTGGTACGAGCAGTACTTC. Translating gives CACLRGQGWYEQYF.

CDR3 nucleotides: TGTGCCTGGACTGACAGTGAGTGGTATCGCTACACCTTC. Translation gives CAWTDSEWYRYTF. The V call is TRBV30, the J call TRBJ1-2; D possibly corresponds to TRBD1 (5 bases). The germline V and J ends were trimmed by 4 bases and 9 bases, with 18 bases remaining between them. Looked up from germline, CDR1 is GTSNPN and CDR2 is SVGIG (reference sequence). The CDR3 loop spans 13 amino acids.

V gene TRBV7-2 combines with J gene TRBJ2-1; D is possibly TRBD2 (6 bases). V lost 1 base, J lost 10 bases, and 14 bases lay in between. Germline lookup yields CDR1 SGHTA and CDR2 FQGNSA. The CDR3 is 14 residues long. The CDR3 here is CASSLVEGRREQFF. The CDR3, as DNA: TGTGCCAGCAGCTTAGTGGAGGGTAGGCGAGAGCAGTTCTTC.

The CDR3 protein is CASSARGGGNEQYF. CDR3 nucleotide sequence: TGTGCCAGCAGCGCCCGAGGGGGGGGTAACGAGCAGTACTTC. The chain uses TRBV9 and TRBJ2-7; D is possibly TRBD2 (7 bases). Trimming pared 3 bases from V and 5 bases from J, leaving 15 bases between. Per germline, CDR1 SGDLS and CDR2 YYNGEE. The CDR3 spans 14 residues.

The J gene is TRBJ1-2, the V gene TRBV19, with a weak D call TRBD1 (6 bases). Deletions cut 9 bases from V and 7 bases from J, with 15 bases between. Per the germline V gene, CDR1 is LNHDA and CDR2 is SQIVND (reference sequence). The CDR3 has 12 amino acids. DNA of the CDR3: TGTGCCAGCTTTAGGGGGTCCGGTGGCTACACCTTC. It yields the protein CASFRGSGGYTF.

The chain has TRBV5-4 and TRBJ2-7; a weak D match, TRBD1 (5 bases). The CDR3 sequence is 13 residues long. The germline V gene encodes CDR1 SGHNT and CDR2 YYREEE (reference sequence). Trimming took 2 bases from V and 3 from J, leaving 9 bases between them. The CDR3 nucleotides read TGTGCCAGCAGCTTTCATCAGGGCTACGAGCAGTACTTC. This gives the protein CASSFHQGYEQYF. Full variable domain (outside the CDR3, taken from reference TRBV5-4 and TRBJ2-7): ETGVTQSPTHLIKTRGQQVTLRCSSQSGHNTVSWYQQALGQGPQFIFQYYREEENGRGNFPPRFSGLQFPNYSSELNVNALELDDSALYLCASSFHQGYEQYFGPGTRLTVT.

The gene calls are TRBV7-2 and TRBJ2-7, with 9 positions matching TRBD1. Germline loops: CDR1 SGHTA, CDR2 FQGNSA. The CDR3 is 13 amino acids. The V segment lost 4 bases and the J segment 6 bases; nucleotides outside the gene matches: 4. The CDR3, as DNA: TGTGCCAGCAGCTCCGGGACAGGGACCGAGCAGTACTTC. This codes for CASSSGTGTEQYF.

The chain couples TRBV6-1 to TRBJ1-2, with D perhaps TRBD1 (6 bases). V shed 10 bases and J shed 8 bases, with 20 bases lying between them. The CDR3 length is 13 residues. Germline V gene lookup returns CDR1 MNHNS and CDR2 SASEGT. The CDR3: CAIFSWGPSGYTF. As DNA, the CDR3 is TGTGCCATATTCTCCTGGGGGCCCTCGGGCTACACCTTC.

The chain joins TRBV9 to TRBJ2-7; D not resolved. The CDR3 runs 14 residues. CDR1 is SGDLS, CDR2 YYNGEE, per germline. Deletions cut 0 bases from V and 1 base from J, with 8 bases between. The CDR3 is CASSVVGGSYEQYF. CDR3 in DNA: TGTGCCAGCAGCGTAGTAGGCGGTTCCTACGAGCAGTACTTC.

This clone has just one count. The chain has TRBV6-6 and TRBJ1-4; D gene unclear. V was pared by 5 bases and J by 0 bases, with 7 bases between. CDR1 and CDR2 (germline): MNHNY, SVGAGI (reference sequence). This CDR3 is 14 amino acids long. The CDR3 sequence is CASSTGATNEKLFF. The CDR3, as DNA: TGTGCCAGCAGTACCGGGGCAACTAATGAAAAACTGTTTTTT.

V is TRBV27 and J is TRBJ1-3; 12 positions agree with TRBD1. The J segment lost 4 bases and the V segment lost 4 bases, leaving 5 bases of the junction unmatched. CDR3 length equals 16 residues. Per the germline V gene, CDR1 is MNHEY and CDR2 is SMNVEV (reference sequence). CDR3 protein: CASSSGQGAGGNTIYF. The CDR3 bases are TGTGCCAGCAGTTCGGGACAGGGGGCGGGAGGAAACACCATATATTTT.

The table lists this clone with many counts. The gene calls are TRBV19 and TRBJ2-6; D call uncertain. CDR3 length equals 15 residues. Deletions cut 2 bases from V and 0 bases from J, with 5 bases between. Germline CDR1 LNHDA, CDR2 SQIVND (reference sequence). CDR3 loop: CASSIPGSGANVLTF. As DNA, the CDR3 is TGTGCCAGTAGTATACCGGGCTCTGGGGCCAACGTCCTGACTTTC.

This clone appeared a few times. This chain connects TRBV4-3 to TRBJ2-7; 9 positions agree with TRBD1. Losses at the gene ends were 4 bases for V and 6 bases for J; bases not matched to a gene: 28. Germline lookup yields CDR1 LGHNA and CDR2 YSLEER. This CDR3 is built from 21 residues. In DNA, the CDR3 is TGCGCCAGCAGCCTAATTCCCTGGTTCCGGACAGGGGTAAGTCCCGCCGTCGAGCAGTACTTC. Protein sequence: CASSLIPWFRTGVSPAVEQYF.

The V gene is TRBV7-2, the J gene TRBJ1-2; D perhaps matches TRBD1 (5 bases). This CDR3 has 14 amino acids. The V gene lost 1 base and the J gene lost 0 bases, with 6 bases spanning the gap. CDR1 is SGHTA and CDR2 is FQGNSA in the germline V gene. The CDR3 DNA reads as TGTGCCAGCAGCTTAGGGGGCGCTAACTATGGCTACACCTTC. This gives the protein CASSLGGANYGYTF. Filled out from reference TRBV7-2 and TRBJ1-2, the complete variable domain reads GAGVSQSPSNKVTEKGKDVELRCDPISGHTALYWYRQSLGQGLEFLIYFQGNSAPDKSGLPSDRFSAERTGGSVSTLTIQRTQQEDSAVYLCASSLGGANYGYTFGSGTRLTVV.

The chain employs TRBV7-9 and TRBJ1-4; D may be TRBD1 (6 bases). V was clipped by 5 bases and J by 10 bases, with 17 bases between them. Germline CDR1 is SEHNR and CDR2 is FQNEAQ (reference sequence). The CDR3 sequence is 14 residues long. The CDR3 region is CASSQASGVGKLFF. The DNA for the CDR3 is TGTGCCAGCAGCCAGGCTTCAGGGGTCGGAAAACTGTTTTTT.

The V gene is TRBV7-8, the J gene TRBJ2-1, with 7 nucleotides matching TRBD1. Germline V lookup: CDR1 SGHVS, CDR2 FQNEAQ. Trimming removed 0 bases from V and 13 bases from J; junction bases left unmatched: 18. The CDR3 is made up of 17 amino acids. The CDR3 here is CASSLATIDRARRIQFF. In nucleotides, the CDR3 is TGTGCCAGCAGCTTAGCTACCATCGACAGGGCACGGAGGATCCAGTTCTTC.

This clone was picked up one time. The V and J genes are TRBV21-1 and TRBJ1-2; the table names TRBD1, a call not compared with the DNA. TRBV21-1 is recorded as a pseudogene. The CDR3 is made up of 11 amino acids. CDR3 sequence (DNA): TGTGCCAGCAGCCCAGGGTTCGGCTACACCTTC. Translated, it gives CASSPGFGYTF.

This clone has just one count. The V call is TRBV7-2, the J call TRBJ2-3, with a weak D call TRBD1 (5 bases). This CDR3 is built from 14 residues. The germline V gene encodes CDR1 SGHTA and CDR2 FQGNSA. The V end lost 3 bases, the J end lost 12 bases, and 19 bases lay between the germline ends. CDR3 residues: CASSFSRWGGLQYF. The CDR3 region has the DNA TGTGCCAGCAGCTTCTCCCGGTGGGGCGGCCTTCAGTATTTT.

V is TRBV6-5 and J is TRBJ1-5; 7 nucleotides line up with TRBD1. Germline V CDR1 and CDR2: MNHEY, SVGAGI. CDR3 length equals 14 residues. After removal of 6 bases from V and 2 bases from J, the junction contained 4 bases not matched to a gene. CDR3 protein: CASSSTGGNQPQHF. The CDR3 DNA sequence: TGTGCCAGCAGCTCAACAGGGGGCAATCAGCCCCAGCATTTT.